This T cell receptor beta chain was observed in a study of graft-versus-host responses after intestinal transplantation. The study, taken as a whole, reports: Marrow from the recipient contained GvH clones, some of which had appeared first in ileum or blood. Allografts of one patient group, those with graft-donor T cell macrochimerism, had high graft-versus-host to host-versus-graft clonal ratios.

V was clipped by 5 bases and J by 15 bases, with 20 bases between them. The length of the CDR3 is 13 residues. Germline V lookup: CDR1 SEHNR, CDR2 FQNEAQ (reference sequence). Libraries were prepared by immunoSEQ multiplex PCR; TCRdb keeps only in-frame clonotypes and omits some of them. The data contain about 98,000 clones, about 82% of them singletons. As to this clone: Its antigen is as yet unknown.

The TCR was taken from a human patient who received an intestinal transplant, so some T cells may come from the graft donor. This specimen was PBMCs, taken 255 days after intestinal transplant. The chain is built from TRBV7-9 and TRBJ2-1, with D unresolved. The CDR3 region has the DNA TGTGCCAGCAGCCTCACATCCGAGCTCCGAGGGTTCTTC. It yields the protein CASSLTSELRGFF.